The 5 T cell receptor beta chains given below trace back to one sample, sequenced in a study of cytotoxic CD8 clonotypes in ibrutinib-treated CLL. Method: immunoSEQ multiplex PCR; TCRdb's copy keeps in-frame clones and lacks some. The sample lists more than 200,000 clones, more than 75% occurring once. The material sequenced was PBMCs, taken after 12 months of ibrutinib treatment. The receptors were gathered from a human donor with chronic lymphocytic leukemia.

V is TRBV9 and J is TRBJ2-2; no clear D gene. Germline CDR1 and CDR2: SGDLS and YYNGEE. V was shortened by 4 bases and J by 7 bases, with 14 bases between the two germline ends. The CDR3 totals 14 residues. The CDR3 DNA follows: TGTGCCAGCAGCCCACGACCCGTGGGCGGGGAGCTGTTTTTT. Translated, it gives CASSPRPVGGELFF.

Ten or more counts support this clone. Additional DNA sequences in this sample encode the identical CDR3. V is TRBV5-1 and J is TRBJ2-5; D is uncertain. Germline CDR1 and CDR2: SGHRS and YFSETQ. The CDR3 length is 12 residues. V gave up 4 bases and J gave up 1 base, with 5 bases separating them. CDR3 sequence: CASSQIQETQYF. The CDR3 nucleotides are TGCGCCAGCAGCCAGATCCAAGAGACCCAGTACTTC. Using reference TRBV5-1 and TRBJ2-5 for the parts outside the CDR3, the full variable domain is KAGVTQTPRYLIKTRGQQVTLSCSPISGHRSVSWYQQTPGQGLQFLFEYFSETQRNKGNFPGRFSGRQFSNSRSEMNVSTLELGDSALYLCASSQIQETQYFGPGTRLLVL.

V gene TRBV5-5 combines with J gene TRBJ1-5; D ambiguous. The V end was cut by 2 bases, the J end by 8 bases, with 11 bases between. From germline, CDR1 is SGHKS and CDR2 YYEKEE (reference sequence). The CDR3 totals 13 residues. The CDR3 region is CASSFVGFEPQHF. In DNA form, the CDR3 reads TGTGCCAGCAGCTTCGTGGGTTTTGAGCCCCAGCATTTT.

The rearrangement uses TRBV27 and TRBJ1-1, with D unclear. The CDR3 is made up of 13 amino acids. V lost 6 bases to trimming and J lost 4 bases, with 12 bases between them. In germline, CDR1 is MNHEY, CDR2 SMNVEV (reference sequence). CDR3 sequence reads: CASRRLLGTEAFF. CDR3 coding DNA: TGTGCCAGCAGACGGCTTCTAGGCACTGAAGCTTTCTTT.

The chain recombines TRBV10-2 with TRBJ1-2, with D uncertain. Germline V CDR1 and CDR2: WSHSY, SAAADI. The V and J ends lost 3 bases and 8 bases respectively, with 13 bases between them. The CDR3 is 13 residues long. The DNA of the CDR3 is TGCGCCAGCAGTGAACACCGGGAAGGGGGCTACACCTTC. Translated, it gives CASSEHREGGYTF.